These 22 T cell receptor beta chains came from one sample sequenced in a study of T cell responses to AZD1222 COVID-19 vaccine. Clones were read by immunoSEQ multiplex PCR, and TCRdb kept only the in-frame ones, dropping some. The sample has about 120,000 clones; approximately 90% are singletons. Sequencing was performed on peripheral blood, taken on day 0 of AZD1222 vaccination. The receptor source for this set is an adult in good health.

This clone was recorded once. The chain couples TRBV10-2 to TRBJ1-5; D is undetermined. There are 12 residues in the CDR3. The V end was cut by 5 bases, the J end by 4 bases, with 6 bases between. Germline V CDR1 and CDR2: WSHSY, SAAADI. The CDR3 DNA is TGCGCCAGCAGTACTGGGAATCAGCCCCAGCATTTT. This sequence encodes CASSTGNQPQHF.

The chain employs TRBV2 and TRBJ2-1; 13 bases line up with TRBD2. The ends lost 2 bases at V and 8 bases at J; junction bases unmatched: 6. The CDR3 is 16 residues long. Germline assignment: CDR1 SNHLY and CDR2 FYNNEI. The CDR3 reads CASSENGLAGAHEQFF. In DNA form, the CDR3 reads TGTGCCAGCAGTGAAAATGGACTAGCGGGAGCGCATGAGCAGTTCTTC.

The V and J genes are TRBV2 and TRBJ2-1, with TRBD2 identical over 12 bases. The germline gives CDR1 SNHLY, CDR2 FYNNEI. This CDR3 comprises 15 residues. Trimming at V came to 6 bases and at J to 8 bases, leaving 8 bases not matched to a gene. The CDR3 region has the DNA TGTGCCAGCAGCCCTTCTAGCGGGAGGGCGTATGAGCAGTTCTTC. Translated, it gives CASSPSSGRAYEQFF. Looking up the rest from reference TRBV2 and TRBJ2-1 gives the full variable domain: EPEVTQTPSHQVTQMGQEVILRCVPISNHLYFYWYRQILGQKVEFLVSFYNNEISEKSEIFDDQFSVERPDGSNFTLKIRSTKLEDSAMYFCASSPSSGRAYEQFFGPGTRLTVL.

This chain joins TRBV13 and TRBJ2-5, with D perhaps TRBD2 (5 bases). This CDR3 comprises 14 residues. CDR1 is PRHDT and CDR2 is FYEKMQ in the germline V gene (reference sequence). The ends were cut back, 0 bases at V and 9 bases at J, with 14 bases in the middle. CDR3 sequence reads: CASSLGRDPEAQYF. Here the CDR3 DNA reads TGTGCCAGCAGCTTAGGACGTGATCCGGAGGCCCAGTACTTC.

This clone was observed a few times. The gene calls are TRBV28 and TRBJ2-7; 8 bases align to TRBD1. This CDR3 has 13 residues. Per germline, CDR1 MDHEN and CDR2 SYDVKM. The J segment lost 6 bases and the V segment lost 6 bases, leaving 7 bases of the junction unmatched. CDR3 amino acids: CASRRLTGGEQYF. Written as DNA, the CDR3 is TGTGCCAGCAGGCGTTTAACAGGGGGCGAGCAGTACTTC.

The genes are TRBV21-1 and TRBJ1-5. TRBV21-1 has pseudogene status. The CDR3 contains 18 residues. CDR3 sequence reads: CASSKPGGYGSHNQPQHF. The CDR3 nucleotides read TGTGCCAGCAGCAAACCCGGGGGGTATGGGTCACACAATCAGCCCCAGCATTTT.

J is TRBJ1-1 and V is TRBV27; D gene uncertain. V was clipped by 5 bases and J by 1 base, with 5 bases between them. CDR1 is MNHEY, CDR2 SMNVEV, per germline (reference sequence). There are 12 residues in the CDR3. The CDR3: CASSGWNTEAFF. CDR3 bases: TGTGCCAGCAGTGGTTGGAACACTGAAGCTTTCTTT.

The chain uses TRBV11-2 and TRBJ1-6, with TRBD1 identical over 8 bases. The J segment lost 10 bases and the V segment lost 2 bases, leaving 16 bases of the junction unmatched. From germline, CDR1 is SGHAT and CDR2 FQNNGV. CDR3 length equals 18 residues. The CDR3 is CASSLKGAWTGINSPLHF. In DNA form, the CDR3 reads TGTGCCAGCAGCTTAAAAGGGGCCTGGACAGGGATTAACTCACCCCTCCACTTT.

The rearrangement joins TRBV25-1 to TRBJ1-2; D is perhaps TRBD1 (5 bases). Trimming took 3 bases from V and 0 from J, leaving 14 bases between them. Germline V CDR1 and CDR2: MGHDK, SYGVNS. This CDR3 has 16 residues. The CDR3 sequence is CASSDPSGGANYGYTF. DNA for the CDR3: TGTGCCAGCAGTGATCCCTCGGGGGGGGCTAACTATGGCTACACCTTC.

This sequence joins TRBV30 and TRBJ2-3; D is uncertain. The CDR3 has 11 residues. CDR1 and CDR2 from the germline V gene are GTSNPN and SVGIG (reference sequence). The ends were cut back, 2 bases at V and 5 bases at J, with 5 bases in the middle. CDR3 sequence: CAWSRLDTQYF. CDR3 bases: TGTGCCTGGAGTAGATTAGATACGCAGTATTTT.

V usage is TRBV5-4 and J usage is TRBJ1-4; TRBD1 matches 7 bases. Germline CDR1 is SGHNT and CDR2 is YYREEE (reference sequence). The CDR3 runs to 14 residues. V lost 1 base, J lost 6 bases, and 3 bases stayed unmatched. The CDR3 nucleotides are TGTGCCAGCAGCTTGTGGCAGGGGGATGAAAAACTGTTTTTT. Its translation is CASSLWQGDEKLFF.

The chain recombines TRBV7-8 with TRBJ1-2; no reliable D call. CDR3 length: 15 residues. Germline V CDR1 and CDR2: SGHVS, FQNEAQ. The V and J ends lost 5 bases and 3 bases respectively, with 16 bases between them. The CDR3 here is CASSGELGHDYGYTF. The CDR3 DNA sequence: TGTGCCAGCAGCGGGGAACTCGGGCACGACTATGGCTACACCTTC.

The chain links TRBV5-1 to TRBJ1-5; no reliable D call. The CDR3 extends over 17 amino acids. The V and J ends lost 0 bases and 0 bases respectively, with 13 bases between them. CDR1 is SGHRS and CDR2 is YFSETQ in the germline V gene. Here the CDR3 reads CASSLDQVDYSNQPQHF. CDR3 nucleotide sequence: TGCGCCAGCAGCTTGGATCAGGTGGATTATAGCAATCAGCCCCAGCATTTT. The variable domain in full, completed from reference TRBV5-1 and TRBJ1-5, reads KAGVTQTPRYLIKTRGQQVTLSCSPISGHRSVSWYQQTPGQGLQFLFEYFSETQRNKGNFPGRFSGRQFSNSRSEMNVSTLELGDSALYLCASSLDQVDYSNQPQHFGDGTRLSIL.

The rearrangement joins TRBV11-2 to TRBJ2-7, with D perhaps given as TRBD1 or TRBD2 (5 bases each). Germline CDR1 reads SGHAT; CDR2 reads FQNNGV. V was pared by 0 bases and J by 1 base, with 7 bases between. This CDR3 has 14 residues. This chain's CDR3 is CASSLERGSYEQYF. CDR3 DNA sequence: TGTGCCAGCAGCTTAGAGAGGGGTTCCTACGAGCAGTACTTC.

The genes are TRBV30 and TRBJ1-2; 9 bases align to TRBD1. The trim removed 5 bases at V and 1 base at J, leaving 2 bases unmatched. Germline CDR1 GTSNPN, CDR2 SVGIG (reference sequence). The CDR3 covers 13 residues. CDR3 nucleotides: TGTGCCTGGGACAGGGGGGATAACTATGGCTACACCTTC. Amino acids: CAWDRGDNYGYTF.

The genes are TRBV24-1 and TRBJ2-7; TRBD2 matches 9 bases. The V and J ends lost 3 bases and 2 bases, in that order; junction bases with no gene match: 7. The CDR3 has 16 amino acids. Germline assignment: CDR1 KGHDR and CDR2 SFDVKD. The CDR3 sequence: CATSDGRGGRPYEQYF. The CDR3 DNA sequence: TGTGCCACCAGTGATGGGCGGGGGGGGCGGCCCTACGAGCAGTACTTC.

The rearrangement links TRBV7-8 to TRBJ1-4; the D gene is possibly TRBD1 (6 bases). From germline, CDR1 is SGHVS and CDR2 FQNEAQ. The CDR3 covers 15 residues. The ends were cut back, 2 bases at V and 7 bases at J, with 14 bases in the middle. CDR3 DNA: TGTGCCAGCAGCTTAAACAGGGTTGGGGGTGAAAAACTGTTTTTT. Translation: CASSLNRVGGEKLFF.

The chain carries TRBV2 and TRBJ1-5, with no clear D. Trimming pared 4 bases from V and 5 bases from J, leaving 6 bases between. This CDR3 comprises 12 residues. From germline, CDR1 is SNHLY and CDR2 FYNNEI. The CDR3 spells CASSVSDQPQHF. The CDR3 DNA reads as TGTGCCAGCAGTGTTTCCGATCAGCCCCAGCATTTT.

This clone was detected once. The chain joins TRBV29-1 to TRBJ2-7; D unresolved. The V end was cut by 4 bases, the J end by 0 bases, with 7 bases between. CDR1 is SQVTM, CDR2 ANQGSEA, per germline. The CDR3 is made up of 12 amino acids. CDR3 in amino acids: CSVGQSSYEQYF. The CDR3 bases are TGCAGCGTTGGGCAGAGCTCCTACGAGCAGTACTTC.

Here the CDR3 reads CASNSIRGTDTQYF. Written as DNA, the CDR3 is TGTGCCAGCAACAGTATAAGAGGGACAGATACGCAGTATTTT. This rearrangement joins TRBV6-5 to TRBJ2-3, with D possibly TRBD2 on 5 matching bases. Trimming stripped 7 bases from V and 3 bases from J, with 14 bases between. The CDR3 consists of 14 residues. Germline V gives CDR1 MNHEY, CDR2 SVGAGI.

This rearrangement joins TRBV5-1 to TRBJ2-3, with D possibly being TRBD2 (5 bases). This CDR3 has 17 amino acids. V dropped 4 bases and J dropped 0 bases, with 18 bases sitting between them. Germline V gene lookup returns CDR1 SGHRS and CDR2 YFSETQ. The CDR3 here is CASSRLGGGDSTDTQYF. CDR3 nucleotide sequence: TGCGCCAGCAGCAGATTAGGAGGAGGCGATAGCACAGATACGCAGTATTTT. Filled out from reference TRBV5-1 and TRBJ2-3, the complete variable domain reads KAGVTQTPRYLIKTRGQQVTLSCSPISGHRSVSWYQQTPGQGLQFLFEYFSETQRNKGNFPGRFSGRQFSNSRSEMNVSTLELGDSALYLCASSRLGGGDSTDTQYFGPGTRLTVL.

This chain connects TRBV6-5 to TRBJ2-5, with 9 bases matching TRBD1. CDR1 MNHEY and CDR2 SVGAGI come from the germline V gene. Trimming at V came to 9 bases and at J to 0 bases, leaving 5 bases not matched to a gene. This CDR3 is 14 amino acids long. This chain's CDR3 is CASRDRGYQETQYF. CDR3 sequence (DNA): TGTGCCAGTAGAGACAGGGGGTACCAAGAGACCCAGTACTTC.